These 19 T cell receptor beta chains were all obtained from the same sample, sequenced in a study of blood T cell repertoires in COVID-19. The data were produced by immunoSEQ multiplex PCR, yet TCRdb's version contains in-frame clones alone and is incomplete. Of about 170,000 clones in the sample, over 70% were seen once. What was sequenced was peripheral blood. These receptors all stem from a woman older than 75 with active or convalescent COVID-19.

The chain combines TRBV3-1 (or the pseudogene TRBV3-2) with TRBJ2-3; D remains ambiguous. The germline V and J ends were trimmed by 3 bases and 4 bases, with 5 bases remaining between them. CDR1 is LGHDT and CDR2 is YNNKEL in the germline V gene (reference sequence). This CDR3 has 12 residues. CDR3 DNA: TGTGCCAGCAGCCAGCGAGCAGATACGCAGTATTTT. Its protein is CASSQRADTQYF.

The rearrangement links TRBV5-8 to TRBJ2-7; tentatively, D is TRBD1 (5 bases). The CDR3 is 13 amino acids. Trimming removed 5 bases at V and 2 bases at J, with 11 bases between. CDR1 is SGHTS, CDR2 YDEGEE, per germline. This CDR3 is CASSRGSTYEQYF. CDR3 DNA sequence: TGTGCCAGCAGTAGGGGATCGACCTACGAGCAGTACTTC.

The V and J genes are TRBV18 and TRBJ1-1; tentative D call: TRBD1 (6 bases). Germline assignment: CDR1 KGHSH and CDR2 LQKENI. CDR3 length: 17 amino acids. V dropped 0 bases and J dropped 1 base, with 15 bases sitting between them. For the CDR3, the DNA is TGTGCCAGCTCACCACCGCGGGGGCGCGGGGGGAACACTGAAGCTTTCTTT. It translates to CASSPPRGRGGNTEAFF.

The chain combines TRBV2 with TRBJ2-1; D perhaps matches TRBD1 (6 bases). V lost 2 bases and J lost 3, with 8 bases in between. Germline CDR1 is SNHLY and CDR2 is FYNNEI. The CDR3 sequence is 14 residues long. This CDR3 reads CASSEHRVYNEQFF. The CDR3 region has the DNA TGTGCCAGCAGTGAACACAGGGTCTACAATGAGCAGTTCTTC.

CDR3 bases: TGTGCCTGGAATACGGGGAAGAATGAAAAACTGTTTTTT. Translating gives CAWNTGKNEKLFF. The genes are TRBV30 and TRBJ1-4; no clear D gene. The germline CDR1 and CDR2 sequences are GTSNPN and SVGIG (reference sequence). The CDR3 length is 13 residues. With 4 bases removed from V and 5 bases from J, the gap between germline ends came to 11 bases.

In this sample, this clone turned up a few times. CDR3: CASSTTGLTLNSPLHF. The CDR3 coding sequence is TGTGCCAGTAGTACTACAGGGCTCACCCTAAATTCACCCCTCCACTTT. V is TRBV19 and J is TRBJ1-6, with a weak D call TRBD1 (6 bases). The germline V gene encodes CDR1 LNHDA and CDR2 SQIVND (reference sequence). Trimming shortened V by 4 bases and J by 7 bases, and 17 bases separated the two germline ends. The CDR3 covers 16 residues.

The chain links TRBV5-1 to TRBJ1-1; 8 bases are shared with TRBD1. CDR3 size: 14 residues. Germline CDR1 reads SGHRS; CDR2 reads YFSETQ. V dropped 3 bases and J dropped 1; count of bases not matched to a gene: 2. The CDR3 loop is CASSSGTGNTEAFF. The CDR3 nucleotides read TGCGCCAGCAGCTCTGGGACAGGGAACACTGAAGCTTTCTTT.

J is TRBJ1-1 and V is TRBV19, with 11 bases aligning to TRBD1. The CDR3 has 14 residues. CDR1 and CDR2 (germline): LNHDA, SQIVND (reference sequence). Trimming at V came to 7 bases and at J to 4 bases, leaving 5 bases not matched to a gene. The CDR3 loop is CASTWGTGGTEAFF. CDR3 coding DNA: TGTGCCAGTACTTGGGGGACAGGGGGCACTGAAGCTTTCTTT.

The count of this clone is one. V gene TRBV7-2 combines with J gene TRBJ2-5; maybe TRBD2 (7 bases). The CDR3 extends over 15 amino acids. Germline CDR1 and CDR2: SGHTA and FQGNSA. V was clipped by 0 bases and J by 5 bases, with 13 bases between them. In DNA form, the CDR3 reads TGTGCCAGCAGCTTAGCGGGGGGGGCGGAGGAGACCCAGTACTTC. Translating gives CASSLAGGAEETQYF.

The chain joins TRBV25-1 to TRBJ2-3, with TRBD2 matching over 10 bases. V lost 4 bases and J lost 8; bases outside the gene matches: 12. CDR1 is MGHDK and CDR2 is SYGVNS in the germline V gene. CDR3 length: 16 amino acids. This CDR3 is CASSVAGTSARATQYF. CDR3 nucleotides: TGTGCCAGCAGTGTTGCCGGGACTAGCGCAAGGGCTACGCAGTATTTT.

The chain has TRBV18 and TRBJ2-7, with 7 positions matching TRBD1. Per germline, CDR1 KGHSH and CDR2 LQKENI. Trimming removed 2 bases from V and 3 bases from J; junction bases left unmatched: 4. This CDR3 spans 14 amino acids. CDR3 bases: TGTGCCAGCTCACCAAACAGGGGCGACTACGAGCAGTACTTC. Translation: CASSPNRGDYEQYF.

CDR3 in amino acids: CAISEGGSGQPQHF. CDR3 nucleotides: TGTGCCATCAGTGAGGGGGGGTCAGGGCAGCCCCAGCATTTT. The V gene is TRBV10-3, the J gene TRBJ1-5, with D maybe TRBD1 (5 bases). V was shortened by 2 bases and J by 7 bases, with 12 bases between the two germline ends. Germline-derived CDR1 and CDR2 are ENHRY and SYGVKD. The CDR3 loop spans 14 amino acids.

V usage is TRBV11-3 and J usage is TRBJ1-1; a weak D match, TRBD1 (6 bases). V gave up 5 bases and J gave up 1 base, with 8 bases separating them. Per the germline V gene, CDR1 is SGHNT and CDR2 is YENEEA. This CDR3 region has 13 residues. CDR3 residues: CASSRGQNTEAFF. CDR3 nucleotides: TGTGCCAGCAGCAGGGGACAGAACACTGAAGCTTTCTTT. Drawing the rest from reference TRBV11-3 and TRBJ1-1, the complete variable domain is EAGVVQSPRYKIIEKKQPVAFWCNPISGHNTLYWYLQNLGQGPELLIRYENEEAVDDSQLPKDRFSAERLKGVDSTLKIQPAELGDSAVYLCASSRGQNTEAFFGQGTRLTVV.

The genes are TRBV7-9 and TRBJ1-3; weak D call: TRBD1 (6 bases). CDR3 length: 18 amino acids. CDR1 SEHNR and CDR2 FQNEAQ come from the germline V gene (reference sequence). Trimming took off 1 base at V and 4 bases at J, with 20 bases between the two ends. CDR3 DNA sequence: TGTGCCAGCAGCTTAGACAAAATCACCGCGGGGGCAGGAAACACCATATATTTT. This codes for CASSLDKITAGAGNTIYF.

The gene calls are TRBV30 and TRBJ2-7, with 7 positions matching TRBD2. Germline assignment: CDR1 GTSNPN and CDR2 SVGIG (reference sequence). Trimming removed 3 bases from V and 3 bases from J; junction bases left unmatched: 5. CDR3 length: 13 residues. The CDR3 DNA reads as TGTGCCTGGAGGGGGGAGGGGCTCTACGAGCAGTACTTC. Residues: CAWRGEGLYEQYF.

The J gene is TRBJ2-7, the V gene TRBV10-3; 7 bases are shared with TRBD2. Germline V gene lookup returns CDR1 ENHRY and CDR2 SYGVKD. The CDR3 is 12 amino acids. V dropped 5 bases and J dropped 3; count of bases not matched to a gene: 1. CDR3 region: CAISSGDYEQYF. CDR3 sequence (DNA): TGTGCCATCAGTAGCGGGGACTACGAGCAGTACTTC.

The chain combines TRBV6-6 with TRBJ1-2; 7 nucleotides agree with TRBD1. The CDR3 loop spans 12 amino acids. The V gene end was trimmed by 2 bases and the J gene end by 13 bases; junction bases not matched to a gene: 7. CDR1 MNHNY and CDR2 SVGAGI come from the germline V gene (reference sequence). The CDR3 loop reads CASSYPQGQTTF. CDR3 coding DNA: TGTGCCAGCAGTTACCCCCAGGGACAGACCACCTTC.

The chain couples TRBV9 to TRBJ2-2; D is undetermined. V lost 0 bases, J lost 7 bases, and 4 bases lay in between. This CDR3 has 12 amino acids. The germline gives CDR1 SGDLS, CDR2 YYNGEE. CDR3 in amino acids: CASSVAFGELFF. The CDR3 DNA is TGTGCCAGCAGCGTAGCGTTCGGGGAGCTGTTTTTT.

This clone was counted once. V usage is TRBV19 and J usage is TRBJ2-7; 10 nucleotides line up with TRBD1. CDR1 LNHDA and CDR2 SQIVND come from the germline V gene (reference sequence). The CDR3 has 15 residues. V lost 5 bases and J lost 2; bases outside the gene matches: 6. CDR3 DNA sequence: TGTGCCAGTAGTCCGCCGGGACAGGGGACCTACGAGCAGTACTTC. This encodes CASSPPGQGTYEQYF.